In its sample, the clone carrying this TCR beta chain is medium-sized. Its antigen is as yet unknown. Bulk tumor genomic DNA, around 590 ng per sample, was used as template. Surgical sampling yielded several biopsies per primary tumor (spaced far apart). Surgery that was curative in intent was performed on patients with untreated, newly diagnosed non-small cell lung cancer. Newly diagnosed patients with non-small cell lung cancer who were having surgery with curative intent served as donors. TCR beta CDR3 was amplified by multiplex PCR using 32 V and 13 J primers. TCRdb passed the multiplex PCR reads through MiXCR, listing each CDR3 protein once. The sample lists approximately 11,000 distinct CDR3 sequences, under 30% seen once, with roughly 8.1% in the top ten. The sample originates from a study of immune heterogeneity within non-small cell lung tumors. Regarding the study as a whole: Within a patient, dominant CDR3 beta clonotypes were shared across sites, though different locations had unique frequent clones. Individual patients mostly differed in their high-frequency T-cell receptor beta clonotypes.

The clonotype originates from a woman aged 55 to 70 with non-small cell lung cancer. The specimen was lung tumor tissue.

Written as DNA, the CDR3 is TGTGCCAGCACTCCGGGACAGCCCTATGGCTACACCTTC. As protein: CASTPGQPYGYTF. This chain joins TRBV2 and TRBJ1-2; TRBD1 aligns across 7 bases. Germline V gives CDR1 SNHLY, CDR2 FYNNEI. V shed 7 bases and J 4 bases; nucleotides not matched to a gene: 6. This CDR3 is 13 amino acids long.